What follows is one TCR beta chain and its context. The entry originates in a study of blood T cell repertoires in COVID-19. Study background: Sources were T cells, B-cell-depleted T cells, or PBMCs; the material itself was cDNA or gDNA.

Germline CDR1 reads SGHVS; CDR2 reads FQNEAQ. The length of the CDR3 is 13 residues. Unmatched junction bases numbered 4, after V lost 5 bases and J lost 6 bases. Libraries were prepared by immunoSEQ multiplex PCR; TCRdb keeps only in-frame clonotypes and omits some of them. The data show 90,000 to 100,000 clones, approximately 90% seen once. The source material was peripheral blood. The sequence came from a human donor in a cohort sampled during active COVID-19. The gene calls are TRBV7-8 and TRBJ1-2; 9 positions agree with TRBD1. In DNA, the CDR3 is TGTGCCAGCAGCCTGGGACAGGGCAATGGCTACACCTTC. Its protein product is CASSLGQGNGYTF.